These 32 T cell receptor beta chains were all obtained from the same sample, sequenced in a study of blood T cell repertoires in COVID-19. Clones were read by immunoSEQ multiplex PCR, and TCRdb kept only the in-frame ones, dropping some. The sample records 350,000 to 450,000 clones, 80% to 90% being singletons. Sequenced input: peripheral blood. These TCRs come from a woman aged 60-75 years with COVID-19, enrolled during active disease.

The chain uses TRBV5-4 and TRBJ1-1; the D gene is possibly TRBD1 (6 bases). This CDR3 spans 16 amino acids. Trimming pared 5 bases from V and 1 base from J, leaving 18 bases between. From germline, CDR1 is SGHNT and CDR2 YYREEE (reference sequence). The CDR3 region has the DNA TGTGCCAGCAGAATTTCCCCGGGGGGCCAGAACACTGAAGCTTTCTTT. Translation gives CASRISPGGQNTEAFF.

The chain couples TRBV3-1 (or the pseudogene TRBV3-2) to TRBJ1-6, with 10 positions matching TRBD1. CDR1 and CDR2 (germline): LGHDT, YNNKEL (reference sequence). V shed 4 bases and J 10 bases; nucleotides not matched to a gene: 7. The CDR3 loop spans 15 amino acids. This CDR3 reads CASSPGQGSRSPLHF. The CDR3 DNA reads TGTGCCAGCAGCCCGGGACAGGGGAGTAGATCACCCCTCCACTTT.

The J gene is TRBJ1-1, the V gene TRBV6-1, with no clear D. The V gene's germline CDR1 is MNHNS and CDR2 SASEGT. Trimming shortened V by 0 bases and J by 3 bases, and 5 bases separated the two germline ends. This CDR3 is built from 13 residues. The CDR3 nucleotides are TGTGCCAGCAGTGAAGCGCTAGACACTGAAGCTTTCTTT. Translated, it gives CASSEALDTEAFF.

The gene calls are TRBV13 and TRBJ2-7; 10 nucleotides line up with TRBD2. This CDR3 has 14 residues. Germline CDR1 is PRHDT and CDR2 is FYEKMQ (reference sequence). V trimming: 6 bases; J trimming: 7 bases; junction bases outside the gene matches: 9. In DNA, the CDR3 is TGTGCCAGCAGGGTAGCGGGGGGATCTCGGGAGCAGTACTTC. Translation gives CASRVAGGSREQYF.

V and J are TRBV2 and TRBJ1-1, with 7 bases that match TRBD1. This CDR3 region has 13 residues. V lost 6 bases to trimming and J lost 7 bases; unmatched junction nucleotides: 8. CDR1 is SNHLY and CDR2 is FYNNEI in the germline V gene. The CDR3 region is CASRAGTVIEAFF. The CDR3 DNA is TGTGCCAGCAGAGCCGGGACAGTGATTGAAGCTTTCTTT.

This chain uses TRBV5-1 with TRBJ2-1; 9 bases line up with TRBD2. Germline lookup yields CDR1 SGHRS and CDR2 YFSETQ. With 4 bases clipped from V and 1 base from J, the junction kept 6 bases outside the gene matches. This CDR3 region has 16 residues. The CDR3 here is CASSPIAGGSYNEQFF. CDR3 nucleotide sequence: TGCGCCAGCAGCCCGATCGCGGGGGGGTCCTACAATGAGCAGTTCTTC.

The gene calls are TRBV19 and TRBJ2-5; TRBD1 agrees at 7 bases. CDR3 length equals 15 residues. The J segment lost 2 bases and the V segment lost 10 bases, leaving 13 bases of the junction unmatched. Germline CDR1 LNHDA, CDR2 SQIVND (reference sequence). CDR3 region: CATTRTGQLQETQYF. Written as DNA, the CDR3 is TGTGCCACTACCCGGACAGGACAACTTCAAGAGACCCAGTACTTC.

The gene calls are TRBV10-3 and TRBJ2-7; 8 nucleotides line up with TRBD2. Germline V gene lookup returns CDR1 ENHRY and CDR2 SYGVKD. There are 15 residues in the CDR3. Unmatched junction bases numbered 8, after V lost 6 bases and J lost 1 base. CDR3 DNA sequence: TGTGCCATCAGAGAGGGACTAGGTGTATCCTACGAGCAGTACTTC. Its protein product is CAIREGLGVSYEQYF.

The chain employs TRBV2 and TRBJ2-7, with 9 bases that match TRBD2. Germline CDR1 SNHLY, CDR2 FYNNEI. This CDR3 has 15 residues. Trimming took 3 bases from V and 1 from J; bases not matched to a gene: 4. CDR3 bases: TGTGCCAGCAGTGATATAGCGGGGGTTTCCTACGAGCAGTACTTC. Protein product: CASSDIAGVSYEQYF.

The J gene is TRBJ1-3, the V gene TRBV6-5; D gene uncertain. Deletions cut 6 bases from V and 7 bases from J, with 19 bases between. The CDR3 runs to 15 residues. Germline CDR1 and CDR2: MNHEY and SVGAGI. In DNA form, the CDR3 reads TGTGCCAGCAGCCGCACCCCGGGGATCGGGAACACCATATATTTT. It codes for CASSRTPGIGNTIYF.

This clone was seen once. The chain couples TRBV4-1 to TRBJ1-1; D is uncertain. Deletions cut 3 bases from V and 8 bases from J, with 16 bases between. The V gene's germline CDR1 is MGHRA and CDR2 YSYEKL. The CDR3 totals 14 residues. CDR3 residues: CASSHPWSFREAFF. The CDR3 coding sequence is TGCGCCAGCAGCCACCCCTGGAGCTTTAGAGAAGCTTTCTTT.

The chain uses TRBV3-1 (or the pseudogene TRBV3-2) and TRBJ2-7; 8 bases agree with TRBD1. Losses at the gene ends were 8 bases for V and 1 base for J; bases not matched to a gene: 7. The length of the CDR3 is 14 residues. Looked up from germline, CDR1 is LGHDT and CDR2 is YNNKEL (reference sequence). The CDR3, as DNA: TGTGCCAGCCGCCCAGGGGGCTCGTCCTACGAGCAGTACTTC. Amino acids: CASRPGGSSYEQYF.

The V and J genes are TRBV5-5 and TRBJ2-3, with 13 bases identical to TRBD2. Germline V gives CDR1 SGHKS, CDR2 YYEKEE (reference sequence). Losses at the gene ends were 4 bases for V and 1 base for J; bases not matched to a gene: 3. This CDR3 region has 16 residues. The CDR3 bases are TGTGCCAGCAGCCCTGGGACTAGCGGGGGCACAGATACGCAGTATTTT. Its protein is CASSPGTSGGTDTQYF.

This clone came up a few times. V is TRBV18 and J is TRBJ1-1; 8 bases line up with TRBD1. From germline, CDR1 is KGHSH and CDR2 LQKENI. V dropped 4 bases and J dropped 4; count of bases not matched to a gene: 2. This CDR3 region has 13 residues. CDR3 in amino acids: CASSLQGVTEAFF. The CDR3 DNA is TGTGCCAGCTCACTACAGGGGGTCACTGAAGCTTTCTTT.

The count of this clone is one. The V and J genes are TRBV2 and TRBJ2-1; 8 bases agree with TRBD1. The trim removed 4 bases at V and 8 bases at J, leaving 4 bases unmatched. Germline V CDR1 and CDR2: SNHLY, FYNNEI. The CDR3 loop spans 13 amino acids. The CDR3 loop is CASSGTGLDEQFF. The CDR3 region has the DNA TGTGCCAGCAGTGGGACAGGGTTGGATGAGCAGTTCTTC.

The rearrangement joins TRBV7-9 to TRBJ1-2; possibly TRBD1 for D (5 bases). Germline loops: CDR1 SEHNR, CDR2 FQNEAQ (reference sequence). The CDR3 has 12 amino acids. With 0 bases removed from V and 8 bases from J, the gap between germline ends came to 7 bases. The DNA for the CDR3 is TGTGCCAGCAGCTTAGCAGGGGAAGGCTACACCTTC. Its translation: CASSLAGEGYTF.

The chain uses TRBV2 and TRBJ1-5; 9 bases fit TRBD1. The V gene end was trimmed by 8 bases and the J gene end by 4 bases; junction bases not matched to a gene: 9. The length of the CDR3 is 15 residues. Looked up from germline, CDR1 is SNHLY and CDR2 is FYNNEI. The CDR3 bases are TGTGCCAGCGACCGCGGGACAGGGATTAATCAGCCCCAGCATTTT. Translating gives CASDRGTGINQPQHF.

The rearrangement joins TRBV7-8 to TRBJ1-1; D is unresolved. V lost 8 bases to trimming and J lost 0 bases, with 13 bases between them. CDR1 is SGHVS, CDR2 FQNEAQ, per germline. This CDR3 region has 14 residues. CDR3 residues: CASARGSMNTEAFF. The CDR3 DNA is TGTGCCAGCGCACGCGGGAGTATGAACACTGAAGCTTTCTTT. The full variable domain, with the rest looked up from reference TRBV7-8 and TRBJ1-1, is GAGVSQSPRYKVAKRGQDVALRCDPISGHVSLFWYQQALGQGPEFLTYFQNEAQLDKSGLPSDRFFAERPEGSVSTLKIQRTQQEDSAVYLCASARGSMNTEAFFGQGTRLTVV.

DNA of the CDR3: TGTGGGACTAGGTCCTTATCCTACGAGCAGTACTTC. Encoded protein: CGTRSLSYEQYF. The V gene is TRBV11-3, the J gene TRBJ2-7; TRBD2 aligns across 7 bases. The germline gives CDR1 SGHNT, CDR2 YENEEA. CDR3 size: 12 residues.

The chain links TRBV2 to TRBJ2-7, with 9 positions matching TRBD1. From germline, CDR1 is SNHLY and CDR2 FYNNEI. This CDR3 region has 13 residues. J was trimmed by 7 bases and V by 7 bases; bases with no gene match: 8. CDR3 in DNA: TGTGCCAGCACCGGGACAGGGAGCTTAGAGCAGTACTTC. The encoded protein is CASTGTGSLEQYF.

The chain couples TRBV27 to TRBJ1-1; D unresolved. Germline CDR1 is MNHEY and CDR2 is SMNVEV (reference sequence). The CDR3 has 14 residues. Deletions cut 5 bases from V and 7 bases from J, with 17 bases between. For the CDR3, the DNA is TGTGCCAGCAGTATCCACGATCGAGCCCTTGAAGCTTTCTTT. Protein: CASSIHDRALEAFF.

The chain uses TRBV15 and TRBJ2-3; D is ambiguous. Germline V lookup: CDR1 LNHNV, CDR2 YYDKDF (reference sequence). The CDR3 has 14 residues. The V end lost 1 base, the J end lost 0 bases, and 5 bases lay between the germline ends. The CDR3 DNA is TGTGCCACCAGCAGAGGACTGAGCACAGATACGCAGTATTTT. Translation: CATSRGLSTDTQYF.

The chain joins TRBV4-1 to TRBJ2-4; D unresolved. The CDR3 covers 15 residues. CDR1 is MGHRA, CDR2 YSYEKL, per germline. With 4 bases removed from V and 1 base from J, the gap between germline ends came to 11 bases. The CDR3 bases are TGCGCCAGCAGCCTTAGTTATCTGGCCAAAAACATTCAGTACTTC. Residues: CASSLSYLAKNIQYF.

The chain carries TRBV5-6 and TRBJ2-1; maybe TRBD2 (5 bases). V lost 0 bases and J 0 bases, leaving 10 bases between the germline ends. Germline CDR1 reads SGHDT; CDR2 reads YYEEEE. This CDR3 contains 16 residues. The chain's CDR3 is CASSLVWRSSYNEQFF. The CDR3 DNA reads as TGTGCCAGCAGCTTGGTTTGGAGGAGCTCCTACAATGAGCAGTTCTTC.

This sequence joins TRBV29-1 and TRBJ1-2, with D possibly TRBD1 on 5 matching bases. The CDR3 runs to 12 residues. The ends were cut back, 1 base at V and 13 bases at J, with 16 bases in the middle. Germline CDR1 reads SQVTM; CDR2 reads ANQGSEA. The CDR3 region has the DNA TGCAGCGTTGAAGCTGGCAGGGCGGGGTTCACCTTC. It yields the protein CSVEAGRAGFTF.

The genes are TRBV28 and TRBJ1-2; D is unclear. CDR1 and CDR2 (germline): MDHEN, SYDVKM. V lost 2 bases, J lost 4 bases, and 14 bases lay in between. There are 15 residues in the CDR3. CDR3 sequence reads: CASSLNVGGTYGYTF. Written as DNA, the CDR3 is TGTGCCAGCAGTTTAAACGTCGGCGGAACCTATGGCTACACCTTC.

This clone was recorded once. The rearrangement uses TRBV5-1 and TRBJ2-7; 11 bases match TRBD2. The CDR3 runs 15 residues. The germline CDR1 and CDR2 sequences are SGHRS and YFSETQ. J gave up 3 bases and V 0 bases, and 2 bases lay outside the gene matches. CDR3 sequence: CASSLGTSGGYEQYF. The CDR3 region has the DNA TGCGCCAGCAGCTTGGGAACTAGCGGGGGCTACGAGCAGTACTTC. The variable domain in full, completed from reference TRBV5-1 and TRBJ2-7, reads KAGVTQTPRYLIKTRGQQVTLSCSPISGHRSVSWYQQTPGQGLQFLFEYFSETQRNKGNFPGRFSGRQFSNSRSEMNVSTLELGDSALYLCASSLGTSGGYEQYFGPGTRLTVT.

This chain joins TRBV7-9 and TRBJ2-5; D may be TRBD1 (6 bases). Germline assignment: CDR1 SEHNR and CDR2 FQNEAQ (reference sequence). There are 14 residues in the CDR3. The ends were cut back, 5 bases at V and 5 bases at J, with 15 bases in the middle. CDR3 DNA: TGTGCCAGCAGCCCCACAGGGCTACCGGAGACCCAGTACTTC. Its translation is CASSPTGLPETQYF. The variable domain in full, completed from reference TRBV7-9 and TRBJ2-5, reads DTGVSQNPRHKITKRGQNVTFRCDPISEHNRLYWYRQTLGQGPEFLTYFQNEAQLEKSRLLSDRFSAERPKGSFSTLEIQRTEQGDSAMYLCASSPTGLPETQYFGPGTRLLVL.

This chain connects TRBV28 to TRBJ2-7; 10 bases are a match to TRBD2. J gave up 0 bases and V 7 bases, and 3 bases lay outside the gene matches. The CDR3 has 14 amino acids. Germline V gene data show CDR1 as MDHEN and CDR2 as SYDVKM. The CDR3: CASTSGGSSYEQYF. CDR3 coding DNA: TGTGCCAGCACTAGCGGGGGAAGCTCCTACGAGCAGTACTTC.

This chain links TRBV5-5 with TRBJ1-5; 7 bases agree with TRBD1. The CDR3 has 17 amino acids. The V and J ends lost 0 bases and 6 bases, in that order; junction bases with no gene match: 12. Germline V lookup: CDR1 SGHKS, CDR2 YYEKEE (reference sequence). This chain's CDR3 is CASSLVLSEGAIQPQHF. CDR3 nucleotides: TGTGCCAGCAGCTTGGTTCTCTCGGAGGGGGCTATTCAGCCCCAGCATTTT.

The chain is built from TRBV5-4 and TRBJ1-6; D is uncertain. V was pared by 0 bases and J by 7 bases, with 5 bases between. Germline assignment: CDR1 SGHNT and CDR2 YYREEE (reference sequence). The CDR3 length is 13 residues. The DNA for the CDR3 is TGTGCCAGCAGCTTGGACACCAATTCACCCCTCCACTTT. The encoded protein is CASSLDTNSPLHF.

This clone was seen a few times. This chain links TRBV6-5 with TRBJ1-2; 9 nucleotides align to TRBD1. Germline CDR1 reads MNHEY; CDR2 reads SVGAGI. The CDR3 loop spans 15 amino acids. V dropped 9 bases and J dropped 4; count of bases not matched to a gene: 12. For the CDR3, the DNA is TGTGCCAGTCGGGGAGTGGGACAGGGCTCCTATGGCTACACCTTC. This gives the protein CASRGVGQGSYGYTF.